This T cell receptor (beta chain) was captured in a study of T-cell memory formation after mild COVID-19. Study summary: TCR clusters were mostly donor specific. Regarding the study as a whole: That cross-reactive memory joined was suggested by some responding clones appearing in pre-infection memory. The SARS-CoV-2 specificity of second-wave clones reaching peak at day 37 remained unverified.

TCRalpha and TCRbeta libraries used 5'RACE with constant-segment primers and UMIs. In TCRdb, the 5' RACE reads were re-called with MiXCR into one record per CDR3 protein. The sample yields under 250,000 distinct CDR3 sequences, 9.5% seen once. This CDR3 contains 14 residues. CDR1 and CDR2 from the germline V gene are MNHEY and SMNVEV (reference sequence). V lost 1 base, J lost 8 bases, and 6 bases stayed unmatched. About this clonotype: Its antigen is as yet unknown.

The source is a man aged 18 to 30 who had mild COVID-19 (a few samples of this study predate the infection). Cell type and time point are not known. The material sequenced was PBMCs or a T cell subset sorted from them (not recorded which). The genes are TRBV27 and TRBJ1-1; 8 nucleotides agree with TRBD1. The CDR3, as DNA: TGTGCCAGCAGTTTATGGAGCGACAGGGGAGAAGCTTTCTTT. It translates to CASSLWSDRGEAFF.